This T cell receptor beta chain was recovered during a study of T-cell memory formation after mild COVID-19. The CDR3 spans 14 residues. CDR1 and CDR2 from the germline V gene are DFQATT and SNEGSKA (reference sequence). With 6 bases removed from V and 7 bases from J, the gap between germline ends came to 19 bases. Barcoded TCR alpha and TCR beta cDNA libraries with UMIs came from 5'RACE using constant-segment primers. TCRdb used MiXCR to reprocess the 5' RACE reads, holding one entry per CDR3 protein. The data hold 300,000 to 400,000 distinct CDR3 sequences, with under 15% observed a single time. This clonotype occurred a few times.

Sequenced input: PBMCs or a T cell subset sorted from them (not recorded which). The TCR was taken from a man between 18 and 35 years old who had mild COVID-19 (a few samples of this study predate the infection). Cell type and time point are not known. The chain uses TRBV20-1 and TRBJ1-5; possible D gene TRBD1, 6 bases. The CDR3 here is CSAMSRGVEQPQHF. The DNA of the CDR3 is TGCAGTGCCATGAGCAGGGGCGTAGAGCAGCCCCAGCATTTT.